The sequence of this T cell receptor (beta chain) was determined in a study of cytomegalovirus exposure and HLA in healthy donors. Study summary: Early released data comprised 80 million or so unique TCRs from HLA-typed donors. Notes on the study in general: Data from an earlier analysis indicated that most TCR beta V segments were productive either about 90% or about 30% of the time. With further analysis later on, most CMV-associated TCR beta chains appeared HLA-restricted.

This PCR relied on a set of 60 Vbeta primers and 13 Jbeta primers. The data were produced by immunoSEQ multiplex PCR, yet TCRdb's version contains in-frame clones alone and is incomplete. Recorded for this sample: some 130,000 clones. V was cut by 1 base and J by 5 bases, with 9 bases left in between. Germline V gene sequence: CDR1 MNHEY, CDR2 SMNVEV (reference sequence). The CDR3 is 13 residues long. Turning to this clone: The target antigen is unknown.

Sequencing was performed on PBMCs. This receptor was obtained from a woman in her thirties or forties in good health and CMV-seronegative. The V call is TRBV27, the J call TRBJ2-7; D call uncertain. CDR3 coding DNA: TGTGCCAGCAGTTTATTAGGCGGAGACGAGCAGTACGTC. Translated: CASSLLGGDEQYV.